This T cell receptor beta chain was captured by sequencing in a study of T-cell reconstitution after alpha-beta-depleted transplantation in children. Study results and limitations: Surviving recipient T cells and thymic progenitors produced the high day-60 TCRbeta diversity seen in some patients. By about two months after transplant, alpha-beta T cells reportedly arose from several hundred graft clones that had expanded.

This clonotype was seen ten or more times. Its antigen is unidentified. Unique molecular identifiers were built into the TCRbeta library. A single record per CDR3 protein comes from TCRdb applying MiXCR to the PCR reads. Counted here are a few hundred thousand distinct CDR3 sequences, around 13% occurring once; the ten biggest clones make up 2% to 2.5%. Germline-derived CDR1 and CDR2 are MDHEN and SYDVKM. Trimming removed 4 bases at V and 5 bases at J, with 14 bases between. The CDR3 length is 14 residues. The genes are TRBV28 and TRBJ2-5; D is tentatively TRBD1 or TRBD2 (5 bases each). The input for sequencing was PBMCs, mostly from graft donor cells, taken 360 days after TCRalphabeta/CD19-depleted stem cell transplant. This TCR was sampled from a male patient younger than 18 who had a stem cell transplant for acute myeloid leukemia, so the T cells may come from the graft donor. In DNA, the CDR3 is TGTGCCAGCAGTTACGTGGGGGTTTGGGAGACCCAGTACTTC. The encoded protein is CASSYVGVWETQYF. Combining the CDR3 with reference TRBV28 and TRBJ2-5 gives the whole variable domain DVKVTQSSRYLVKRTGEKVFLECVQDMDHENMFWYRQDPGLGLRLIYFSYDVKMKEKGDIPEGYSVSREKKERFSLILESASTNQTSMYLCASSYVGVWETQYFGPGTRLLVL.